Presented here are 21 T cell receptor beta chains from one specimen sequenced in a study of human T cells and chemical hapten exposure (dated by TCRdb to the early 2020s). Receptors were amplified or captured by RACE. The sample was run on a NextSeq 500. TCRdb ran its own pipeline on the public reads, namely fastp trimming at Q25 and MiXCR clone calling, and kept in-frame beta chains. Each CDR3 protein gets just one entry, which takes the most common genes and DNA from the rows behind it. The sample table shows 40,000 to 50,000 distinct CDR3 sequences, and over 3.5% are seen once. The top ten constitute about 24% of the sample. Sample time point, as interpreted from the label and publication: patch test 1, 2 weeks after DPC sensitization. What the treatment or condition label conveys for this sample: therapeutic diphenylcyclopropenone sensitization with weekly scalp DPC. Unfractionated whole blood was collected in Tempus Blood RNA tubes, and total RNA was extracted from that blood.

The specimen was whole blood, collected in connection with sensitization to the hapten diphenylcyclopropenone (DPC). The receptors stem from a man between 50 and 59 years old with alopecia areata. Some clones in this sample may be carry-over from other donors' samples.

This clonotype was counted ten times or more. This sequence joins TRBV30 and TRBJ2-1; D possibly uses TRBD1 or TRBD2 (5 bases each). The CDR3 spans 14 residues. Germline V gives CDR1 GTSNPN, CDR2 SVGIG (reference sequence). Trimming shortened V by 2 bases and J by 6 bases, and 14 bases separated the two germline ends. The CDR3 region is CAWSRDGAFNEQFF. CDR3 bases: TGTGCCTGGAGTAGGGACGGAGCCTTCAATGAGCAGTTCTTC.

This clonotype was recorded many times. J is TRBJ1-5 and V is TRBV19; unclear D gene. The CDR3 is 14 residues long. The V end was cut by 3 bases, the J end by 4 bases, with 10 bases between. From germline, CDR1 is LNHDA and CDR2 SQIVND (reference sequence). In nucleotides, the CDR3 is TGTGCCAGTAGTATTCCGCTCCGTAATCAGCCCCAGCATTTT. It specifies CASSIPLRNQPQHF.

This clonotype was detected ten times or more. The chain links TRBV9 to TRBJ2-5; 14 bases are a match to TRBD2. The trim removed 2 bases at V and 4 bases at J, leaving 1 base unmatched. Per the germline V gene, CDR1 is SGDLS and CDR2 is YYNGEE. This CDR3 has 15 amino acids. CDR3 region: CASSVGLAGVETQYF. DNA for the CDR3: TGTGCCAGCAGCGTGGGACTAGCGGGAGTAGAGACCCAGTACTTC.

This clonotype was counted at least ten times. The V gene is TRBV6-1, the J gene TRBJ2-6; D is tentatively TRBD1 or TRBD2 (5 bases each). The CDR3 is made up of 17 amino acids. V lost 7 bases and J lost 0, with 16 bases in between. Germline CDR1 MNHNS, CDR2 SASEGT. The CDR3 loop reads CASTERGRDSGANVLTF. The CDR3, as DNA: TGTGCCAGCACCGAACGGGGACGGGACTCTGGGGCCAACGTCCTGACTTTC.

This clonotype occurred a few times. V and J are TRBV29-1 and TRBJ1-1; a possible D gene is TRBD1 (6 bases). The CDR3 totals 13 residues. Trimming cost V 8 bases and J 1 base, with 14 bases left between them. Germline CDR1 and CDR2: SQVTM and ANQGSEA. The CDR3 region is CSTTRGRNTEAFF. In DNA, the CDR3 is TGCAGCACAACAAGGGGGAGGAACACTGAAGCTTTCTTT.

J is TRBJ2-6 and V is TRBV18, with D possibly TRBD2 on 6 matching bases. V dropped 3 bases and J dropped 0 bases, with 18 bases sitting between them. The CDR3 runs 19 residues. Germline CDR1 and CDR2: KGHSH and LQKENI. The CDR3 coding sequence is TGTGCCAGCTCACCGACCGGGACTGATGCCTCCTCTGGGGCCAACGTCCTGACTTTC. This sequence encodes CASSPTGTDASSGANVLTF.

This clonotype was counted ten times or more. The V and J genes are TRBV9 and TRBJ2-1, with D possibly TRBD2 on 5 matching bases. Trimming pared 0 bases from V and 2 bases from J, leaving 9 bases between. Germline lookup yields CDR1 SGDLS and CDR2 YYNGEE. The CDR3 extends over 15 amino acids. The DNA for the CDR3 is TGTGCCAGCAGCGTAGCTCCGGGAACCTACAATGAGCAGTTCTTC. Its protein is CASSVAPGTYNEQFF.

This clonotype was detected ten times or more. The genes are TRBV27 and TRBJ2-7; TRBD1 aligns across 9 bases. Germline trimming cut 6 bases from V and 3 bases from J; bases unmatched to any gene: 6. CDR1 is MNHEY and CDR2 is SMNVEV in the germline V gene (reference sequence). The CDR3 has 14 residues. DNA of the CDR3: TGTGCCAGCAGAACGGGGACAGGGTACTACGAGCAGTACTTC. It is translated as CASRTGTGYYEQYF.

This clonotype was recorded many times. The rearrangement uses TRBV23-1 and TRBJ2-1; TRBD2 agrees at 7 bases. TRBV23-1 is known as an ORF, though its function is uncertain. Trimming at V came to 0 bases and at J to 7 bases, leaving 12 bases not matched to a gene. This CDR3 region has 17 residues. The CDR3 nucleotides read TGCGCCAGCAGTCAATCGGAGCGGGACTCCCTGAGGAATGAGCAGTTCTTC. This codes for CASSQSERDSLRNEQFF.

This clonotype was counted ten times or more. The chain combines TRBV5-8 with TRBJ2-3; D possibly corresponds to TRBD2 (6 bases). Germline assignment: CDR1 SGHTS and CDR2 YDEGEE. The CDR3 is 15 amino acids. The V end was cut by 2 bases, the J end by 4 bases, with 14 bases between. The CDR3 nucleotides are TGTGCCAGCAGCTTCGGTGCAGGGAGGCCAGATACGCAGTATTTT. It codes for CASSFGAGRPDTQYF.

This clonotype appeared a few times. The CDR3 DNA reads as TGTGCCACGCAGGATAGCAATCAGCCCCAGCATTTT. Amino acids: CATQDSNQPQHF. The V call is TRBV10-3, the J call TRBJ1-5; D not resolved. Germline V lookup: CDR1 ENHRY, CDR2 SYGVKD. This CDR3 spans 12 amino acids. V was trimmed by 10 bases and J by 0 bases, leaving 7 bases between them.

This clonotype was found many times. The rearrangement links TRBV2 to TRBJ2-3; D is unresolved. V shed 0 bases and J shed 1 base, with 8 bases lying between them. The CDR3 spans 15 residues. Germline CDR1 is SNHLY and CDR2 is FYNNEI. The CDR3 coding sequence is TGTGCCAGCAGTGAAGCGAACACCCGCACAGATACGCAGTATTTT. Translation: CASSEANTRTDTQYF.

This clonotype came up many times. The genes are TRBV7-2 and TRBJ1-1, with a weak D call TRBD1 (5 bases). Deletions cut 5 bases from V and 1 base from J, with 8 bases between. Germline V CDR1 and CDR2: SGHTA, FQGNSA. The length of the CDR3 is 13 residues. The CDR3 region has the DNA TGTGCCAGCAGCACGGGACCGAACACTGAAGCTTTCTTT. Residues: CASSTGPNTEAFF. The complete variable domain, with remaining parts taken from reference TRBV7-2 and TRBJ1-1, reads GAGVSQSPSNKVTEKGKDVELRCDPISGHTALYWYRQSLGQGLEFLIYFQGNSAPDKSGLPSDRFSAERTGGSVSTLTIQRTQQEDSAVYLCASSTGPNTEAFFGQGTRLTVV.

This clonotype was counted many times. This chain links TRBV11-1 with TRBJ2-5; 7 nucleotides agree with TRBD2. V lost 4 bases, J lost 7 bases, and 9 bases stayed unmatched. Germline CDR1 and CDR2: SGHAT and FQDESV (reference sequence). The CDR3 sequence is 14 residues long. As DNA, the CDR3 is TGTGCCAGCAGCTCCGGACTAGTCGAAGGGACCCAGTACTTC. Amino acids: CASSSGLVEGTQYF. Variable domain in full (rest from reference TRBV11-1 and TRBJ2-5): EAEVAQSPRYKITEKSQAVAFWCDPISGHATLYWYRQILGQGPELLVQFQDESVVDDSQLPKDRFSAERLKGVDSTLKIQPAELGDSAMYLCASSSGLVEGTQYFGPGTRLLVL.

This clonotype was seen repeatedly, ten times or more. This chain joins TRBV27 and TRBJ2-1; 13 positions agree with TRBD2. With 3 bases clipped from V and 6 bases from J, the junction kept 5 bases outside the gene matches. CDR3 length: 16 residues. Germline V gene sequence: CDR1 MNHEY, CDR2 SMNVEV (reference sequence). This CDR3 is CASSFGGTSGANEQFF. The CDR3 DNA reads as TGTGCCAGCAGTTTTGGGGGGACTAGCGGGGCCAATGAGCAGTTCTTC.

This clonotype has ten or more counts. The genes are TRBV7-8 and TRBJ1-1; D gene uncertain. The V end was cut by 3 bases, the J end by 0 bases, with 5 bases between. There are 13 residues in the CDR3. Germline V lookup: CDR1 SGHVS, CDR2 FQNEAQ. CDR3 in DNA: TGTGCCAGCAGCTTGGGGATGAACACTGAAGCTTTCTTT. As protein: CASSLGMNTEAFF.

Ten or more counts support this clonotype. This chain links TRBV28 with TRBJ1-2; D is undetermined. V gave up 6 bases and J gave up 4 bases, with 18 bases separating them. CDR3 size: 15 residues. Germline V gene data show CDR1 as MDHEN and CDR2 as SYDVKM. CDR3 region: CASRPSLAVRYGYTF. In nucleotides, the CDR3 is TGTGCCAGCAGACCCTCCCTGGCAGTTCGCTATGGCTACACCTTC.

This clonotype has more than one count but fewer than ten. V is TRBV27 and J is TRBJ2-1; the match to TRBD2 covers 12 bases. The germline CDR1 and CDR2 sequences are MNHEY and SMNVEV (reference sequence). Trimming at V came to 1 base and at J to 2 bases, leaving 12 bases not matched to a gene. The CDR3 runs to 20 residues. CDR3: CASSLFWLAGGMEAYNEQFF. CDR3 nucleotides: TGTGCCAGCAGTTTATTCTGGCTAGCGGGAGGGATGGAGGCCTACAATGAGCAGTTCTTC.

This clonotype came up many times. This chain joins TRBV6-2 or TRBV6-3 and TRBJ2-3, with 7 positions matching TRBD2. The germline V gene has CDR1 MNHEY and CDR2 SVGEGT. This CDR3 spans 13 amino acids. With 10 bases clipped from V and 2 bases from J, the junction kept 6 bases outside the gene matches. CDR3 nucleotides: TGTGCCACTACTAGCGACCACACAGATACGCAGTATTTT. Residues: CATTSDHTDTQYF.

This clonotype was detected ten times or more. The rearrangement uses TRBV10-2 and TRBJ2-3, with TRBD2 identical over 7 bases. The germline V gene encodes CDR1 WSHSY and CDR2 SAAADI. J gave up 2 bases and V 10 bases, and 9 bases lay outside the gene matches. This CDR3 is 14 amino acids long. The CDR3 protein is CAITTSSYTDTQYF. DNA for the CDR3: TGCGCCATTACGACTAGCAGCTACACAGATACGCAGTATTTT.

This clonotype appeared many times. This chain uses TRBV29-1 with TRBJ2-1, with 10 bases fitting TRBD2. CDR3 length: 15 residues. Trimming cost V 2 bases and J 7 bases; bases outside gene matches: 8. In germline, CDR1 is SQVTM, CDR2 ANQGSEA. The DNA of the CDR3 is TGCAGCGTTGAATCTAGCGGGAGTATGTTAAATGAGCAGTTCTTC. It is translated as CSVESSGSMLNEQFF.